This is a list of T cell receptor beta chains from one sample in a study of blood T cell repertoires in COVID-19. Profiled with immunoSEQ multiplex PCR; TCRdb holds only in-frame clones, not every one. The sample records 50,000 to 70,000 clones, approximately 84% being singletons. The sample was peripheral blood. Receptor source: a man in his 70s with active COVID-19. Both conserved end residues are part of each CDR3. The order of the fields is J gene, V gene, CDR3 protein.

>TRBJ2-2|TRBV6-6
CASSSHQGNTGELFF
>TRBJ2-7|TRBV7-9
CASSPRGTGVSEQYF
>TRBJ2-3|TRBV7-2
CASSPSGSDTQYF
>TRBJ2-2|TRBV24-1
CATSAATGRLANTGELFF
>TRBJ1-3|TRBV7-8
CASSLGRGSGNTIYF
>TRBJ2-3|TRBV19
CASSIKGLAGVTDTQYF
>TRBJ2-5|TRBV3-1/TRBV3-2
CASSQGLAGEETQYF
>TRBJ2-3|TRBV19
CASSISRQGTDTQYF
>TRBJ1-4|TRBV7-9
CASSFGAGRTNEKLFF
>TRBJ2-5|TRBV25-1
CASSRGRGETQYF
>TRBJ2-5|TRBV3-1/TRBV3-2
CASSQETSGRRWQETQYF
>TRBJ1-1|TRBV29-1
CSLFGGGAGTEAFF